These 16 T cell receptor beta chains were sequenced from one sample in a study of spatial heterogeneity in lung cancer. TCRdb re-called the 5' RACE reads with MiXCR, one entry per CDR3 protein. Here the sample spans some 120,000 distinct CDR3 sequences, more than 10% being singletons. Sample time point: blood at routine non-recurrence follow-up after resection. Whole RNA from tumor, nontumor lung or frozen PBMC was sequenced unsorted. Sequencing was performed on PBMCs, taken at follow-up. The receptors were sampled from a male donor with early-stage non-small cell lung cancer.

Ten or more counts support this clonotype. The CDR3 loop is CASSLRTSGGDEQFF. CDR3 nucleotide sequence: TGTGCCAGCAGCCTACGGACTAGCGGGGGCGATGAGCAGTTCTTC. The chain couples TRBV4-2 to TRBJ2-1; 13 bases align to TRBD2. J lost 8 bases, V lost 4 bases, and 5 bases had no gene match. Germline V CDR1 and CDR2: LGHNA, YNFKEQ. This CDR3 has 15 amino acids.

The V call is TRBV5-4, the J call TRBJ2-1; the match to TRBD2 covers 7 bases. Trimming took 4 bases from V and 7 from J; bases not matched to a gene: 5. Germline loops: CDR1 SGHNT, CDR2 YYREEE (reference sequence). This CDR3 spans 13 amino acids. DNA of the CDR3: TGTGCCAGCAGCCCCCCGCGGGGGAATGAGCAGTTCTTC. Residues: CASSPPRGNEQFF.

CDR3 nucleotide sequence: TGCAGTGCTAGAGATCTGCGGGGGAGCTCCTACAATGAGCAGTTCTTC. Translated: CSARDLRGSSYNEQFF. The chain has TRBV20-1 and TRBJ2-1; the match to TRBD2 covers 7 bases. The germline V gene has CDR1 DFQATT and CDR2 SNEGSKA (reference sequence). Trimming removed 0 bases from V and 0 bases from J; junction bases left unmatched: 5. The CDR3 is 16 residues long.

J is TRBJ2-1 and V is TRBV3-1; D is unclear. Trimming stripped 3 bases from V and 9 bases from J, with 9 bases between. There are 12 residues in the CDR3. Germline V gene lookup returns CDR1 LGHDT and CDR2 YNNKEL (reference sequence). The CDR3 DNA follows: TGTGCCAGCAGCCATCGTCAAGCTGAGCAGTTCTTC. Amino acid sequence: CASSHRQAEQFF.

This clonotype was counted a few times. V gene TRBV6-6 combines with J gene TRBJ1-2, with D perhaps matching TRBD1 (5 bases). The V gene's germline CDR1 is MNHNY and CDR2 SVGAGI (reference sequence). The CDR3 has 13 residues. With 2 bases removed from V and 7 bases from J, the gap between germline ends came to 11 bases. The DNA of the CDR3 is TGTGCCAGCAGTTACGAGGGGACGTTTGGCTACACCTTC. Its translation: CASSYEGTFGYTF.

The chain uses TRBV10-2 and TRBJ1-1, with 7 bases matching TRBD1. CDR3 length equals 17 residues. J gave up 1 base and V 0 bases, and 8 bases lay outside the gene matches. Germline V gene sequence: CDR1 WSHSY, CDR2 SAAADI. The CDR3 spells CASSESRGTGANTEAFF. The CDR3 DNA reads TGCGCCAGCAGTGAGTCTAGGGGAACAGGGGCGAACACTGAAGCTTTCTTT.

In its sample, this clonotype was seen many times. This rearrangement joins TRBV4-3 to TRBJ1-3, with TRBD1 matching 8 bases. V gave up 0 bases and J gave up 8 bases; unmatched junction bases: 6. Germline CDR1 is LGHNA and CDR2 is YSLEER. The CDR3 covers 15 residues. The CDR3 here is CASSQEMTGVDTIYF. The CDR3 bases are TGCGCCAGCAGCCAAGAGATGACAGGGGTGGACACCATATATTTT.

This clonotype was seen more than once but under ten times. This chain connects TRBV20-1 to TRBJ2-1; 7 bases are a match to TRBD2. Trimming removed 3 bases from V and 1 base from J; junction bases left unmatched: 6. CDR1 is DFQATT, CDR2 SNEGSKA, per germline (reference sequence). The CDR3 has 15 residues. CDR3 bases: TGCAGTGCTAGCCCTCCGCGGGGGTCCTACAATGAGCAGTTCTTC. Its protein product is CSASPPRGSYNEQFF.

Only a few counts were recorded for this clonotype. The chain employs TRBV9 and TRBJ2-1; 7 bases align to TRBD2. Trimming cost V 3 bases and J 3 bases; bases outside gene matches: 6. The CDR3 totals 15 residues. Germline V gene lookup returns CDR1 SGDLS and CDR2 YYNGEE. The CDR3 is CASSAGGTNYNEQFF. CDR3 in DNA: TGTGCCAGCAGCGCCGGCGGGACTAACTACAATGAGCAGTTCTTC.

This clonotype was seen a handful of times. This chain uses TRBV18 with TRBJ2-7; maybe TRBD1 (5 bases). V was trimmed by 4 bases and J by 0 bases, leaving 10 bases between them. Germline V gene data show CDR1 as KGHSH and CDR2 as LQKENI. The CDR3 sequence is 14 residues long. Here the CDR3 DNA reads TGTGCCAGCTCACAAACGACAGTCTCCTACGAGCAGTACTTC. This codes for CASSQTTVSYEQYF.

V is TRBV18 and J is TRBJ1-6; D gene ambiguous. V was pared by 1 base and J by 2 bases, with 3 bases between. CDR3 length: 14 amino acids. Germline values: CDR1 KGHSH, CDR2 LQKENI. CDR3: CASSPRPYNSPLHF. CDR3 in DNA: TGTGCCAGCTCACCACGGCCCTATAATTCACCCCTCCACTTT.

This clonotype was detected only a few times. V usage is TRBV7-2 and J usage is TRBJ1-2; D may be TRBD1 (5 bases). The CDR3 is 17 residues long. The V end lost 5 bases, the J end lost 4 bases, and 23 bases lay between the germline ends. CDR1 and CDR2 (germline): SGHTA, FQGNSA. CDR3 DNA: TGTGCCAGCAGCGTAGACGTGGGACCCCTGATAAGCTATGGCTACACCTTC. Its translation: CASSVDVGPLISYGYTF.

This clonotype was picked up many times. This chain links TRBV5-1 with TRBJ2-5; D is uncertain. Trimming took 0 bases from V and 1 from J, leaving 4 bases between them. CDR1 SGHRS and CDR2 YFSETQ come from the germline V gene. CDR3 size: 13 residues. The DNA of the CDR3 is TGCGCCAGCAGCTTGGTTCCCCAAGAGACCCAGTACTTC. Translating it yields CASSLVPQETQYF.

The chain joins TRBV27 to TRBJ2-7; tentatively, D is TRBD1 (6 bases). Trimming pared 3 bases from V and 3 bases from J, leaving 12 bases between. The germline gives CDR1 MNHEY, CDR2 SMNVEV (reference sequence). The CDR3 loop spans 14 amino acids. The CDR3 DNA reads TGTGCCAGCAGTTTCCCAGGGGCGGGCTACGAGCAGTACTTC. Amino acids: CASSFPGAGYEQYF.

V usage is TRBV28 and J usage is TRBJ1-5; perhaps TRBD1 as D (6 bases). Germline values: CDR1 MDHEN, CDR2 SYDVKM. The ends were cut back, 6 bases at V and 6 bases at J, with 15 bases in the middle. This CDR3 is built from 14 residues. The CDR3 loop is CASSLLRGGQPQHF. The CDR3 coding sequence is TGTGCCAGCAGCTTACTCAGGGGAGGTCAGCCCCAGCATTTT. The full variable domain, with the rest looked up from reference TRBV28 and TRBJ1-5, is DVKVTQSSRYLVKRTGEKVFLECVQDMDHENMFWYRQDPGLGLRLIYFSYDVKMKEKGDIPEGYSVSREKKERFSLILESASTNQTSMYLCASSLLRGGQPQHFGDGTRLSIL.

Regarding this clonotype: This may arise from a read error, as a much more abundant clone is one base away. J is TRBJ1-5 and V is TRBV5-4; D remains ambiguous. The length of the CDR3 is 14 residues. V lost 2 bases and J 0 bases, leaving 6 bases between the germline ends. The germline gives CDR1 SGHNT, CDR2 YYREEE (reference sequence). The CDR3 sequence: CASSFHGSNQPQHF. The CDR3 DNA follows: TGTGCCAGCAGCTTCCATGGTAGCAATCAGCCCCAGCATTTT.